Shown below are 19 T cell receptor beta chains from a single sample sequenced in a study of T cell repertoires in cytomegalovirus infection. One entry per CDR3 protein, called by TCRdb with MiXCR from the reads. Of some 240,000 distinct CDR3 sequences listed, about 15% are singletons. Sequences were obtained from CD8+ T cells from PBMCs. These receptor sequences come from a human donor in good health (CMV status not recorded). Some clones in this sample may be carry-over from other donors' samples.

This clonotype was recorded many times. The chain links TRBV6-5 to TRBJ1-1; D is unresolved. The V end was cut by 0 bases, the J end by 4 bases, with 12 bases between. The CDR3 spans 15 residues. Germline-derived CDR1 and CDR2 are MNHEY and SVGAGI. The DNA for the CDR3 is TGTGCCAGCAGTTACTCGAGATCGGGGAGCACTGAAGCTTTCTTT. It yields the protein CASSYSRSGSTEAFF.

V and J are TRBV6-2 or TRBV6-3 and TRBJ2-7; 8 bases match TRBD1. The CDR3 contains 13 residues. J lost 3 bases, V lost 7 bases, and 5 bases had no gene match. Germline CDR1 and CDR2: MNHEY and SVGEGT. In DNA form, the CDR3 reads TGTGCCAGCACGGACAGGGTCGGCTACGAGCAGTACTTC. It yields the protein CASTDRVGYEQYF.

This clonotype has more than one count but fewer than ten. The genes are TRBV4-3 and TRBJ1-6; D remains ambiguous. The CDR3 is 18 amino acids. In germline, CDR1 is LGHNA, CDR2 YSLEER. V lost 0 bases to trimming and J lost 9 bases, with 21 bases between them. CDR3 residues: CASSQDLDDFLGGSPLHF. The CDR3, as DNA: TGCGCCAGCAGCCAAGATCTTGATGACTTTCTCGGTGGTTCACCCCTCCACTTT.

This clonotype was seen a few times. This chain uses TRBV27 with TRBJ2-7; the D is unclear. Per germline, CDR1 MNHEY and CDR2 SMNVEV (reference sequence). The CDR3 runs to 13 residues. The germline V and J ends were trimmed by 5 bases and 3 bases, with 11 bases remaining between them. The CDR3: CASSPYPDYEQYF. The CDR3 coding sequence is TGTGCCAGCAGTCCCTACCCCGACTACGAGCAGTACTTC.

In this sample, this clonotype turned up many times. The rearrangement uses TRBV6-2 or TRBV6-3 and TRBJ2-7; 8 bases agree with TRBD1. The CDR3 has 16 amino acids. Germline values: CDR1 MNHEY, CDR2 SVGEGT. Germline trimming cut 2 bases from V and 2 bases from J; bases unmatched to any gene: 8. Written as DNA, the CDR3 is TGTGCCAGCAGTTACGGGGGACAGGAGGCGCCCTACGAGCAGTACTTC. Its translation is CASSYGGQEAPYEQYF.

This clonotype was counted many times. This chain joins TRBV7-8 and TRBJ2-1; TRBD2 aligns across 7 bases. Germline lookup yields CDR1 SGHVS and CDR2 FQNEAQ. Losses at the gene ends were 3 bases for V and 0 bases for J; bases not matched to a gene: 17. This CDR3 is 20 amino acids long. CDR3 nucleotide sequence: TGTGCCAGCAGCTTGCCTCGGACTAGGACCGGAGGGGACTCCTACAATGAGCAGTTCTTC. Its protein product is CASSLPRTRTGGDSYNEQFF. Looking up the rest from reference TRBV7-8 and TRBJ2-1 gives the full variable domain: GAGVSQSPRYKVAKRGQDVALRCDPISGHVSLFWYQQALGQGPEFLTYFQNEAQLDKSGLPSDRFFAERPEGSVSTLKIQRTQQEDSAVYLCASSLPRTRTGGDSYNEQFFGPGTRLTVL.

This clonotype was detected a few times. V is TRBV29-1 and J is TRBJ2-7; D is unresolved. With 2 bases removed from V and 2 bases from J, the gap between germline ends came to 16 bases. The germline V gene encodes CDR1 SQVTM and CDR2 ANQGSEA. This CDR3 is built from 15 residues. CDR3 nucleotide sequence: TGCAGCGTTGAAAGCCCAGACCGGGCAACCTACGAGCAGTACTTC. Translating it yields CSVESPDRATYEQYF.

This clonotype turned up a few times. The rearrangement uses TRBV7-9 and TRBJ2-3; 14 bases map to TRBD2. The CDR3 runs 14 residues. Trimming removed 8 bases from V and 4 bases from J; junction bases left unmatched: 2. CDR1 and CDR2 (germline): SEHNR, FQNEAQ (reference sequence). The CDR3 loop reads CASGTSGGSDTQYF. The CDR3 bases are TGTGCCAGCGGGACTAGCGGGGGATCAGATACGCAGTATTTT.

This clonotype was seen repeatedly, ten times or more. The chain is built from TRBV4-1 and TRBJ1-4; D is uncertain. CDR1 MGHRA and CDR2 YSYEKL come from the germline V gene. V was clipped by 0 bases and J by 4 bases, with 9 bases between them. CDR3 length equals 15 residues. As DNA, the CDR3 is TGCGCCAGCAGCCAAGAGCAACAGTTTAATGAAAAACTGTTTTTT. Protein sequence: CASSQEQQFNEKLFF.

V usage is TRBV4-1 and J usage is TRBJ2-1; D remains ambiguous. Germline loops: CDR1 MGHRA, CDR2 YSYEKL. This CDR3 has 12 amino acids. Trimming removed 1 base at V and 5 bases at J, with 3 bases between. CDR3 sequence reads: CASSQGNNEQFF. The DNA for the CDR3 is TGCGCCAGCAGCCAAGGGAACAATGAGCAGTTCTTC.

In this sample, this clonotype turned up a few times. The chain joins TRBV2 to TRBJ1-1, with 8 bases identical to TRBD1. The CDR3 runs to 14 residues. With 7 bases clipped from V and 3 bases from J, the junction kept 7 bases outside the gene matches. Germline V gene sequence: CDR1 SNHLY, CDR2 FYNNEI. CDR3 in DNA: TGTGCCAGCATAGGACAGGGATGGGACACTGAAGCTTTCTTT. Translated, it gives CASIGQGWDTEAFF.

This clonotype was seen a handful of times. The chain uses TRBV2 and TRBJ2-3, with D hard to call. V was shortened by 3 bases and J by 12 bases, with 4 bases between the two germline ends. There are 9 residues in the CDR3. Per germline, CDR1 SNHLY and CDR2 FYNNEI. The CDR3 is CASSDSQYF. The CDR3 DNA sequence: TGTGCCAGCAGTGACTCCCAGTATTTT.

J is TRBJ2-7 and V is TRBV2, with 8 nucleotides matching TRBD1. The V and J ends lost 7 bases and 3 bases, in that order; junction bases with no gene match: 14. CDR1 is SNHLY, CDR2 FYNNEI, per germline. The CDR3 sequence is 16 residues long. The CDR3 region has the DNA TGTGCCAGCACCGAAAGGACCGGGACAGGTAACTACGAGCAGTACTTC. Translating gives CASTERTGTGNYEQYF.

CDR3 in amino acids: CSARGQGGGLNEQFF. The CDR3 region has the DNA TGCAGTGCTAGAGGCCAAGGTGGGGGCTTGAATGAGCAGTTCTTC. This rearrangement joins TRBV20-1 to TRBJ2-1; maybe TRBD1 (6 bases). The CDR3 is 15 residues long. V lost 1 base to trimming and J lost 7 bases, with 17 bases between them. Germline V lookup: CDR1 DFQATT, CDR2 SNEGSKA (reference sequence).

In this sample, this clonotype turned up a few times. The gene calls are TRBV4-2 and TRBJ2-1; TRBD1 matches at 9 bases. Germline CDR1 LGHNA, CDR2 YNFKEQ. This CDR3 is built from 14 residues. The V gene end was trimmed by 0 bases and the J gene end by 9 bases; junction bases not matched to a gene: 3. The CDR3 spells CASSQEGQGIEQFF. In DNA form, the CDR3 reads TGTGCCAGCAGCCAAGAGGGACAGGGAATTGAGCAGTTCTTC.

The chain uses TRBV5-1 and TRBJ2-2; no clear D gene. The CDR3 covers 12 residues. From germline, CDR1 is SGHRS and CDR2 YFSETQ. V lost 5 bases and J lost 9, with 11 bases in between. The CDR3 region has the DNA TGCGCCAGCAGTCTCGGCTACCGGGAGCTGTTTTTT. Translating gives CASSLGYRELFF.

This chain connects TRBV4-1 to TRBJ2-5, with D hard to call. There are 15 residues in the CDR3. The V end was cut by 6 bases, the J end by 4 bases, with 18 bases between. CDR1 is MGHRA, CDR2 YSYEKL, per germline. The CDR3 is CASRYRSESRETQYF. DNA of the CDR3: TGCGCCAGCAGATACCGTTCGGAGTCCCGAGAGACCCAGTACTTC.

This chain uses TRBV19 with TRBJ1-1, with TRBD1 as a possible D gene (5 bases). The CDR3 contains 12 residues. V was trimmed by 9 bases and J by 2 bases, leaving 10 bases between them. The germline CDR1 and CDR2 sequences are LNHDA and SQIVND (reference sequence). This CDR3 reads CASRQKNTEAFF. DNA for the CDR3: TGTGCCAGCCGACAGAAAAACACTGAAGCTTTCTTT.

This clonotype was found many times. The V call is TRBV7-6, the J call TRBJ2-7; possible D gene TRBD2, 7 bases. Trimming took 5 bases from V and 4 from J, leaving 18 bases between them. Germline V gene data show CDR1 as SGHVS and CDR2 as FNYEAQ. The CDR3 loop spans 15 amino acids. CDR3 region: CASSRGGRELYEQYF. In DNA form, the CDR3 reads TGTGCCAGCAGCCGAGGGGGGAGGGAACTTTACGAGCAGTACTTC.